The source of this TCR beta chain is a study of CD8 T cells in ankylosing spondylitis. Study findings and constraints: There was reportedly significant enrichment of clones that were disease-linked in matched ankylosing spondylitis synovial fluid. Seven to nine highly homologous variants made up a TCR beta motif, and this motif appeared characteristic of ankylosing spondylitis blood.

Unmatched junction bases numbered 11, after V lost 4 bases and J lost 6 bases. Germline CDR1 is SGHKS and CDR2 is YYEKEE (reference sequence). The CDR3 spans 16 residues. This clonotype was observed a handful of times. Its antigen remains unidentified. TCRdb passed the 5' RACE reads through MiXCR, listing each CDR3 protein once. Here the sample spans about 500,000 distinct CDR3 sequences, about 5.4% being singletons. The chain recombines TRBV5-5 with TRBJ1-4; 8 bases map to TRBD1. Material for sequencing was blood, either unsorted or a sorted T cell fraction (not recorded which). This receptor was taken from a male donor with ankylosing spondylitis. This CDR3 reads CASSPLLDRVDEKLFF. The DNA of the CDR3 is TGTGCCAGCAGCCCTCTCCTGGACAGGGTTGATGAAAAACTGTTTTTT. Based on the CDR3 plus reference TRBV5-5 and TRBJ1-4, the full variable domain is DAGVTQSPTHLIKTRGQQVTLRCSPISGHKSVSWYQQVLGQGPQFIFQYYEKEERGRGNFPDRFSARQFPNYSSELNVNALLLGDSALYLCASSPLLDRVDEKLFFGSGTQLSVL.